The present TCR beta chain was sequenced within a study of cytomegalovirus exposure and HLA in healthy donors. Study findings and constraints: Researchers reported that a few CMV-associated chains were confirmed in vitro as CMV antigen-specific. The classifier was said to identify cytomegalovirus status with high specificity and sensitivity. There were 150 to 200 TCR beta chains listed as cytomegalovirus-associated.

Clones were sequenced by immunoSEQ multiplex PCR, and TCRdb holds only the in-frame ones, with some missing. The sample shows 250,000 to 350,000 clones, approximately 91% of them seen only once. With respect to this clone: The antigen is undetermined.

The CDR3 contains 13 residues. CDR1 and CDR2 from the germline V gene are SEHNR and FQNEAQ (reference sequence). V dropped 5 bases and J dropped 2 bases, with 7 bases sitting between them. The chain recombines TRBV7-9 with TRBJ1-5; D is ambiguous. Material for sequencing was PBMCs. This TCR was sampled from a man aged 25 to 40 in good health and CMV-seronegative. The DNA for the CDR3 is TGTGCCAGCAGCGTTCAGGGCAATCAGCCCCAGCATTTT. Translating gives CASSVQGNQPQHF. The full variable domain, with the rest looked up from reference TRBV7-9 and TRBJ1-5, is DTGVSQNPRHKITKRGQNVTFRCDPISEHNRLYWYRQTLGQGPEFLTYFQNEAQLEKSRLLSDRFSAERPKGSFSTLEIQRTEQGDSAMYLCASSVQGNQPQHFGDGTRLSIL.